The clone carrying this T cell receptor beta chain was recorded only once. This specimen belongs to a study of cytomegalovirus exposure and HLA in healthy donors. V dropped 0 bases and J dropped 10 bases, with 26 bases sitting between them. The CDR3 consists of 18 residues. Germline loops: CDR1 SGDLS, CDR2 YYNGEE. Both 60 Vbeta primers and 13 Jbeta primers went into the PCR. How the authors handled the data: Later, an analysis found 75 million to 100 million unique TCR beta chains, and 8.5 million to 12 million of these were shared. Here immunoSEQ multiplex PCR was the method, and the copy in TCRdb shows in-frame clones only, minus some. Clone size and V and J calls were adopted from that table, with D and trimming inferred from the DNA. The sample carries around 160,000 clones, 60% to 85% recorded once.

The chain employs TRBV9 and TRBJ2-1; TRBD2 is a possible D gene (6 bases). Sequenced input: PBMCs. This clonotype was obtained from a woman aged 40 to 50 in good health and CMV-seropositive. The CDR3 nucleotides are TGTGCCAGCAGCGTAGGAGCCGGTGGAGGGGTGGGAATAGGGGAGCAGTTCTTC. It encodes CASSVGAGGGVGIGEQFF.